Listed below are T cell receptor beta chains from one sample, sequenced in a study of Ad26.COV2.S vaccination and SARS-CoV-2 variants. Data came from immunoSEQ multiplex PCR; TCRdb stores just in-frame clones and leaves some out. The data hold hundreds of thousands of clones, with about 88% observed a single time. Sequenced here: peripheral blood, sampled in a trial of Ad26.COV2.S vaccine versus placebo. The receptor set was obtained from a person between 18 and 65 years old who received the Ad26.COV2.S COVID-19 vaccine or a placebo. Each CDR3 is given with its conserved first and last residue. The D gene is left open where the match is weak. The listing skips clone size in some rows; elsewhere it reads once, few, many or a size class.

>TRBJ1-5|TRBD1|once|TRBV7-2
CASSLGDSYSNQPQHF
TGTGCCAGCAGCTTAGGGGACAGCTATAGCAATCAGCCCCAGCATTTT
>TRBJ2-1|.|.|TRBV11-1
CASSLKHNEQFF
TGTGCCAGCAGCTTAAAGCACAATGAGCAGTTCTTC
>TRBJ2-1|TRBD2|.|TRBV4-1
CASSLSGSDNEQFF
TGCGCCAGCAGCCTTAGCGGGAGTGACAATGAGCAGTTCTTC
>TRBJ2-3|.|.|TRBV27
CATGGEASFTDTQYF
TGTGCCACAGGGGGGGAGGCCTCTTTCACAGATACGCAGTATTTT
>TRBJ2-5|TRBD2|.|TRBV11-1
CASSETSGGRGETQYF
TGTGCCAGCAGCGAGACTAGCGGGGGGCGGGGAGAGACCCAGTACTTC
>TRBJ1-3|.|.|TRBV28
CASLGATRGNTIYF
TGTGCCTCCCTAGGGGCAACCAGAGGAAACACCATATATTTT
>TRBJ2-2|.|.|TRBV5-4
CASSPGVVGWGTGELFF
TGTGCCAGCAGCCCGGGGGTGGTGGGTTGGGGCACCGGGGAGCTGTTTTTT
>TRBJ1-1|.|.|TRBV7-9
CASSLGGSLNTEAFF
TGTGCCAGCAGCTTAGGTGGGAGTTTGAACACTGAAGCTTTCTTT
>TRBJ2-7|.|.|TRBV7-3
CASSYGQQYEQYF
TGTGCCAGCAGCTATGGACAGCAATACGAGCAGTACTTC
>TRBJ2-5|.|.|TRBV11-2
CASSLVEGTQYF
TGTGCCAGCAGCTTAGTAGAGGGGACCCAGTACTTC
>TRBJ2-2|.|.|TRBV6-2/TRBV6-3
CASSFGDLTGELFF
TGTGCCAGCAGTTTTGGGGACCTCACCGGGGAGCTGTTTTTT
>TRBJ2-3|.|.|TRBV3-1/TRBV3-2
CPSKANRRDRDTDTQYF
TGTCCCTCGAAGGCCAACCGACGGGACCGAGACACAGATACGCAGTATTTT
>TRBJ2-2|TRBD1|.|TRBV5-1
CASSWGPDRGLTGELFF
TGCGCCAGCAGCTGGGGGCCGGACAGGGGGCTGACCGGGGAGCTGTTTTTT
>TRBJ2-2|.|.|TRBV5-8
CASNLGTANTGELFF
TGTGCCAGCAACCTAGGGACGGCTAACACCGGGGAGCTGTTTTTT
>TRBJ2-5|TRBD2|.|TRBV10-2
CASSDLLAVNQETQYF
TGCGCCAGCAGTGACCTTCTAGCGGTGAATCAAGAGACCCAGTACTTC
>TRBJ2-5|TRBD2|.|TRBV5-6
CASSKGLAGELYGETQYF
TGTGCCAGCAGTAAGGGACTAGCGGGAGAACTTTATGGGGAGACCCAGTACTTC
>TRBJ1-5|TRBD1|.|TRBV2
CASSERGQGYQPQHF
TGTGCCAGCAGTGAAAGAGGACAGGGGTATCAGCCCCAGCATTTT
>TRBJ2-7|.|.|TRBV9
CASSVEGGAYEQYF
TGTGCCAGCAGCGTAGAAGGGGGGGCCTACGAGCAGTACTTC
>TRBJ2-1|TRBD1|.|TRBV7-2
CASSLVNSGGFPYNEQFF
TGTGCCAGCAGCTTAGTGAATTCAGGGGGCTTTCCCTACAATGAGCAGTTCTTC
>TRBJ2-7|.|.|TRBV6-5
CASSLQTGYEQYF
TGTGCCAGCAGCTTGCAGACCGGATACGAGCAGTACTTC
>TRBJ1-1|TRBD1|.|TRBV5-4
CASSKPDRGTEAFF
TGTGCCAGCAGCAAACCTGACAGGGGCACTGAAGCTTTCTTT
>TRBJ1-4|.|.|TRBV5-5
CASSGGTTEKLFF
TGTGCCAGCAGCGGCGGGACAACCGAAAAACTGTTTTTT
>TRBJ2-1|.|.|TRBV30
CAWSPVTANRFF
TGTGCCTGGAGCCCGGTCACGGCAAATAGGTTCTTC
>TRBJ2-5|.|.|TRBV20-1
CSAEVQETQYF
TGCAGTGCTGAGGTCCAAGAGACCCAGTACTTC
>TRBJ2-1|TRBD2|.|TRBV9
CASSPRSGGAHEQFF
TGTGCCAGCAGCCCTCGTAGCGGGGGGGCCCATGAGCAGTTCTTC
>TRBJ1-6|.|.|TRBV25-1
CASSEYAGGYNSPLHF
TGTGCCAGCAGTGAATATGCCGGGGGCTATAATTCACCCCTCCACTTT
>TRBJ2-2|TRBD1|.|TRBV5-1
CASSSGTGNRELFF
TGCGCCAGCAGCTCCGGGACAGGTAACCGGGAGCTGTTTTTT
>TRBJ2-5|.|.|TRBV7-6
CASSLRLQETQYF
TGTGCCAGCAGCTTACGACTCCAAGAGACCCAGTACTTC
>TRBJ2-2|.|.|TRBV29-1
CSVEPRENTGELFF
TGCAGCGTTGAGCCCCGGGAGAACACCGGGGAGCTGTTTTTT
>TRBJ2-3|TRBD1|.|TRBV7-3
CASSQNRGTDTQYF
TGTGCCAGCAGCCAAAACAGGGGTACAGATACGCAGTATTTT
>TRBJ2-1|.|.|TRBV11-3
CASSARGSSGDNEQFF
TGTGCCAGCAGCGCCCGGGGATCAAGCGGAGACAATGAGCAGTTCTTC
>TRBJ2-1|TRBD1|.|TRBV9
CASSIGTGGDEQFF
TGTGCCAGCAGCATCGGGACAGGGGGCGATGAGCAGTTCTTC
>TRBJ2-5|TRBD2|.|TRBV28
CASSPRLARETQYF
TGTGCCAGCAGTCCCCGACTAGCTCGGGAGACCCAGTACTTC
>TRBJ2-1|.|.|TRBV7-2
CASSLVHQGPNEQFF
TGTGCCAGCAGCTTAGTACACCAGGGGCCCAATGAGCAGTTCTTC
>TRBJ1-2|.|.|TRBV15
CATSTRLAGPYGYTF
TGTGCCACCAGCACCCGTTTGGCAGGCCCCTATGGCTACACCTTC
>TRBJ1-4|TRBD1|.|TRBV10-2
CASSDRGRGEKLFF
TGCGCCAGCAGCGACAGGGGGCGAGGTGAAAAACTGTTTTTT
>TRBJ1-1|.|.|TRBV7-8
CASSRYGQLGTKNTEAFF
TGTGCCAGCAGCCGATATGGACAGTTAGGAACGAAGAACACTGAAGCTTTCTTT
>TRBJ2-3|.|.|TRBV6-2/TRBV6-3
CASNPSGTGIGYF
TGTGCCAGCAACCCCTCTGGGACCGGAATTGGGTATTTT
>TRBJ2-7|TRBD2|.|TRBV10-3
CAISGGTSAYEQYF
TGTGCCATCAGTGGGGGGACTAGCGCATACGAGCAGTACTTC
>TRBJ2-5|TRBD2|.|TRBV5-4
CASSSTSGSRLMGETQYF
TGTGCCAGCAGTTCGACTAGCGGGAGTCGGTTGATGGGGGAGACCCAGTACTTC
>TRBJ1-1|.|.|TRBV5-4
CASSLEKLGEAFF
TGTGCCAGCAGCTTGGAGAAACTCGGTGAAGCTTTCTTT
>TRBJ1-1|.|.|TRBV6-5
CASSYSGQVPGEAFF
TGTGCCAGCAGTTACTCGGGGCAGGTTCCCGGTGAAGCTTTCTTT